Listed below are T cell receptor beta chains from one sample, sequenced in a study of identical twins. TCRdb processed the 5' RACE reads anew with MiXCR; each CDR3 protein has one entry. The sample has just under 550,000 distinct CDR3 sequences, about 16% seen once. Separately, the same data were catalogued under a study of yellow fever vaccine responses in identical twins.

What was sequenced was CD4+ T cells sorted from blood. The source of these receptors is a woman aged 18-35 years in good health. Each CDR3 is given with its conserved first and last residue. The order of the fields is J gene, V gene, D gene, clone size, CDR3 DNA, CDR3 protein. A D gene is named only where the DNA matches it firmly. Clone size is given for some rows only: seen once, a few or many times, or a class if the clone is expanded.

J gene: TRBJ2-3
V gene: TRBV20-1
D gene: TRBD2
clone size: NA
CDR3 DNA: TGCAGTGCCCGGACTAGCGGGAAAACAGATACGCAGTATTTT
CDR3 protein: CSARTSGKTDTQYF

J gene: TRBJ2-1
V gene: TRBV20-1
D gene: TRBD2
clone size: NA
CDR3 DNA: TGCAGTGCTAGATTCGTTTTCGCGGGGGGGAGGAATGAGCAGTTCTTC
CDR3 protein: CSARFVFAGGRNEQFF

J gene: TRBJ1-1
V gene: TRBV5-1
D gene: NA
clone size: NA
CDR3 DNA: TGCGCCAGCCATGGGGGCACCCCGCGGGCTGAAGCTTTCTTT
CDR3 protein: CASHGGTPRAEAFF

J gene: TRBJ1-1
V gene: TRBV20-1
D gene: TRBD1
clone size: few
CDR3 DNA: TGCAGTGCTAGAGAGCAACAGGGGGCCACTGAAGCTTTCTTT
CDR3 protein: CSAREQQGATEAFF

J gene: TRBJ2-7
V gene: TRBV20-1
D gene: NA
clone size: NA
CDR3 DNA: TGCAGTGCTTACCGGGACTCCCCTTCCTACGAGCAGTACTTC
CDR3 protein: CSAYRDSPSYEQYF

J gene: TRBJ1-6
V gene: TRBV10-3
D gene: NA
clone size: NA
CDR3 DNA: TGTGCCATCAGTGAGTCGGGCCCGAGGGCCCTCCACTTT
CDR3 protein: CAISESGPRALHF

J gene: TRBJ2-1
V gene: TRBV20-1
D gene: TRBD2
clone size: few
CDR3 DNA: TGCAGTGCTAGAGAACTAGCGGGGGGGCTAGGGGAGCAGTTCTTC
CDR3 protein: CSARELAGGLGEQFF

J gene: TRBJ2-6
V gene: TRBV20-1
D gene: NA
clone size: few
CDR3 DNA: TGCAGTGCTAGTGTGTGGCAGGGAGGCCACTCTGGGGCCAACGTCCTGACTTTC
CDR3 protein: CSASVWQGGHSGANVLTF

J gene: TRBJ2-1
V gene: TRBV10-3
D gene: NA
clone size: NA
CDR3 DNA: TGTGCCATCAGTGAGGCCGGGAGCCTCCGGGATGAGCAGTTCTTC
CDR3 protein: CAISEAGSLRDEQFF

J gene: TRBJ2-5
V gene: TRBV5-1
D gene: NA
clone size: NA
CDR3 DNA: TGCGCCAGCAGCGAGCGGGCGGATCAAGAGACCCAGTACTTC
CDR3 protein: CASSERADQETQYF

J gene: TRBJ2-7
V gene: TRBV10-3
D gene: NA
clone size: NA
CDR3 DNA: TGTGCCATCAGTGACGCCGGGCCCTACGAGCAGTACTTC
CDR3 protein: CAISDAGPYEQYF

J gene: TRBJ2-3
V gene: TRBV5-1
D gene: TRBD1
clone size: once
CDR3 DNA: TGCACCAGCAGCTTGGGGGGGACAGGGGCGACAGATACGCAGTATTTT
CDR3 protein: CTSSLGGTGATDTQYF

J gene: TRBJ2-3
V gene: TRBV20-1
D gene: TRBD1
clone size: few
CDR3 DNA: TGCAGTGCTAGTTGGAGGACAGGGAAGGATACGCAGTATTTT
CDR3 protein: CSASWRTGKDTQYF

J gene: TRBJ1-4
V gene: TRBV12-3/TRBV12-4
D gene: NA
clone size: many
CDR3 DNA: TGTGCCAGTCACCCGGGAGCTAATGAAAAACTGTTTTTT
CDR3 protein: CASHPGANEKLFF

J gene: TRBJ1-6
V gene: TRBV27
D gene: TRBD1
clone size: NA
CDR3 DNA: TGTGCCAGCACCCCTGACAGGGTTAATTCACCCCTCCACTTT
CDR3 protein: CASTPDRVNSPLHF

J gene: TRBJ2-1
V gene: TRBV7-7
D gene: TRBD1
clone size: NA
CDR3 DNA: TGTGCCAGCAGCTTATCTCCGGGACAGGGACATGAGCAGTTCTTC
CDR3 protein: CASSLSPGQGHEQFF

J gene: TRBJ1-5
V gene: TRBV5-8
D gene: TRBD1
clone size: NA
CDR3 DNA: TGTGCCAGCAGCTTTTGGTGGACAGGGGTGGCTCAGCCCCAGCATTTT
CDR3 protein: CASSFWWTGVAQPQHF

J gene: TRBJ1-5
V gene: TRBV12-3/TRBV12-4
D gene: TRBD1
clone size: NA
CDR3 DNA: TGTGCCAGCAGTCCCGGGACAGTACGTGACAATCAGCCCCAGCATTTT
CDR3 protein: CASSPGTVRDNQPQHF

J gene: TRBJ2-7
V gene: TRBV7-8
D gene: TRBD2
clone size: NA
CDR3 DNA: TGTGCCAGCAGCTTAGTATTGGGACTAGCGGGAGTGGCGTACTTC
CDR3 protein: CASSLVLGLAGVAYF

J gene: TRBJ1-1
V gene: TRBV7-8
D gene: NA
clone size: NA
CDR3 DNA: TGTGCCAGCACGCTTTCAGGGAACACTGAAGCTTTCTTT
CDR3 protein: CASTLSGNTEAFF

J gene: TRBJ1-1
V gene: TRBV12-3/TRBV12-4
D gene: NA
clone size: many
CDR3 DNA: TGTGCCAGCAGTTTGTTGGGGCGGAACACTGAAGCTTTCTTT
CDR3 protein: CASSLLGRNTEAFF

J gene: TRBJ2-6
V gene: TRBV20-1
D gene: NA
clone size: NA
CDR3 DNA: TGCAGTGCTAGAGACAAGGGGCCCGTCATCTCTTCTGGGGCCAACGTCCTGACTTTC
CDR3 protein: CSARDKGPVISSGANVLTF

J gene: TRBJ1-5
V gene: TRBV12-3/TRBV12-4
D gene: TRBD1
clone size: many
CDR3 DNA: TGTGCCAGCAGTTTATCACAGGGGAGTCAGCCCCAGCATTTT
CDR3 protein: CASSLSQGSQPQHF

J gene: TRBJ1-1
V gene: TRBV20-1
D gene: NA
clone size: NA
CDR3 DNA: TGCAGTGCTAGGGGGGCCGGAACCCTGAACACTGAAGCTTTCTTT
CDR3 protein: CSARGAGTLNTEAFF

J gene: TRBJ1-5
V gene: TRBV4-1
D gene: TRBD1
clone size: NA
CDR3 DNA: TGCGCCAGCAGCCGGCAACTCGGGACAGGGGATCAGCCCCAGCATTTT
CDR3 protein: CASSRQLGTGDQPQHF

J gene: TRBJ2-1
V gene: TRBV12-3/TRBV12-4
D gene: TRBD2
clone size: NA
CDR3 DNA: TGTGCCAGCAAGCGGGAGCCCTACAATGAGCAGTTCTTC
CDR3 protein: CASKREPYNEQFF

J gene: TRBJ2-7
V gene: TRBV5-1
D gene: TRBD2
clone size: few
CDR3 DNA: TGCGCCAGCAGCCCCGAGCGGGACCCCTACGAGCAGTACTTC
CDR3 protein: CASSPERDPYEQYF

J gene: TRBJ2-2
V gene: TRBV12-3/TRBV12-4
D gene: TRBD2
clone size: NA
CDR3 DNA: TGTGCCAGCGGGGGTAGCGGGGGGAAAAACACCGGGGAGCTGTTTTTT
CDR3 protein: CASGGSGGKNTGELFF

J gene: TRBJ2-7
V gene: TRBV6-2/TRBV6-3
D gene: NA
clone size: few
CDR3 DNA: TGTGCCGGGAGCGGGTCAGGGCCCTCCTACGAGCAGTACTTC
CDR3 protein: CAGSGSGPSYEQYF

J gene: TRBJ2-1
V gene: TRBV3-1
D gene: TRBD2
clone size: NA
CDR3 DNA: TGTGCCAGCAGTCGGGACGGACTAGCGGGTAACAATGAGCAGTTCTTC
CDR3 protein: CASSRDGLAGNNEQFF

J gene: TRBJ2-2
V gene: TRBV5-1
D gene: NA
clone size: NA
CDR3 DNA: TGCGCCAGCAGCTTGGTACACCCCACCGGGGAGCTGTTTTTT
CDR3 protein: CASSLVHPTGELFF

J gene: TRBJ2-3
V gene: TRBV10-3
D gene: NA
clone size: NA
CDR3 DNA: TGTGCCATCAGTTCCCGTCAGTCCGGGAGCACAGATACGCAGTATTTT
CDR3 protein: CAISSRQSGSTDTQYF

J gene: TRBJ2-2
V gene: TRBV7-8
D gene: TRBD1
clone size: many
CDR3 DNA: TGTGCCAGCAGCTTCGGACAGGGGCTTATCGGGGAGCTGTTTTTT
CDR3 protein: CASSFGQGLIGELFF

J gene: TRBJ2-1
V gene: TRBV20-1
D gene: TRBD2
clone size: NA
CDR3 DNA: TGCAGTGCTAAGAGATCGGGAGGGCCACGGGGTGAGCAGTTCTTC
CDR3 protein: CSAKRSGGPRGEQFF

J gene: TRBJ2-7
V gene: TRBV5-1
D gene: NA
clone size: few
CDR3 DNA: TGCGCCAGCAGCCCAACTACCAGCTCCATCTACGAGCAGTACTTC
CDR3 protein: CASSPTTSSIYEQYF

J gene: TRBJ2-4
V gene: TRBV11-2
D gene: TRBD2
clone size: NA
CDR3 DNA: TGTGCCAGCAGCTCCGCTAGCGGGGCCAAAAACATTCAGTACTTC
CDR3 protein: CASSSASGAKNIQYF

J gene: TRBJ2-7
V gene: TRBV5-1
D gene: NA
clone size: few
CDR3 DNA: TGCGCCAGCAGCTTGGTTGCAAGAACCTACGAGCAGTACTTC
CDR3 protein: CASSLVARTYEQYF

J gene: TRBJ2-7
V gene: TRBV24-1
D gene: NA
clone size: few
CDR3 DNA: TGTGCCACCTGGGGACCCTTCCTCTACGAGCAGTACTTC
CDR3 protein: CATWGPFLYEQYF

J gene: TRBJ2-1
V gene: TRBV6-1
D gene: NA
clone size: NA
CDR3 DNA: TGTGCCAGCCAGCGTCGGGGAAGCGGGTGGGTGCTCGATGAGCAGTTCTTC
CDR3 protein: CASQRRGSGWVLDEQFF

J gene: TRBJ2-7
V gene: TRBV20-1
D gene: NA
clone size: many
CDR3 DNA: TGCAGTGCTAGCTCACCTACCTACGAGCAGTACTTC
CDR3 protein: CSASSPTYEQYF

J gene: TRBJ2-3
V gene: TRBV20-1
D gene: NA
clone size: few
CDR3 DNA: TGCAGTGCTGCGTCGAGGGGGGGAACAGATACGCAGTATTTT
CDR3 protein: CSAASRGGTDTQYF

J gene: TRBJ1-1
V gene: TRBV5-1
D gene: NA
clone size: few
CDR3 DNA: TGCGCCAGCAGCTTATCGACATCCTTGAACACTGAAGCTTTCTTT
CDR3 protein: CASSLSTSLNTEAFF

J gene: TRBJ1-5
V gene: TRBV15
D gene: TRBD1
clone size: NA
CDR3 DNA: TGTGCCACCAGCAGAGAACAGGGGTTCCAGCCCCAGCATTTT
CDR3 protein: CATSREQGFQPQHF

J gene: TRBJ2-7
V gene: TRBV5-1
D gene: TRBD2
clone size: few
CDR3 DNA: TGCGCCAGCAGGCCGGGACTAGCCGGGATCAACGAGCAGTACTTC
CDR3 protein: CASRPGLAGINEQYF

J gene: TRBJ1-1
V gene: TRBV3-1
D gene: NA
clone size: few
CDR3 DNA: TGTGCCAGCAGCCAAGACAGGGTCGCGAACACTGAAGCTTTCTTT
CDR3 protein: CASSQDRVANTEAFF

J gene: TRBJ2-3
V gene: TRBV28
D gene: NA
clone size: NA
CDR3 DNA: TGTGCCAGCAGTTCCTCCGACTCCGCAGATACGCAGTATTTT
CDR3 protein: CASSSSDSADTQYF

J gene: TRBJ1-3
V gene: TRBV2
D gene: NA
clone size: few
CDR3 DNA: TGTGCCAGCAGTGAACGGGAGGGAAACACCATATATTTT
CDR3 protein: CASSEREGNTIYF

J gene: TRBJ2-2
V gene: TRBV5-1
D gene: TRBD1
clone size: NA
CDR3 DNA: TGCGCCAGCCGACAGGGGGTGAATACCGGGGAGCTGTTTTTT
CDR3 protein: CASRQGVNTGELFF

J gene: TRBJ1-2
V gene: TRBV7-2
D gene: NA
clone size: once
CDR3 DNA: TGTGCCAGCAGCCTCACACGGGATTCTAACTATGGCTACACCTTC
CDR3 protein: CASSLTRDSNYGYTF

J gene: TRBJ2-2
V gene: TRBV7-9
D gene: NA
clone size: NA
CDR3 DNA: TGTGCCAGCAGCTTCTCCAGGGCGGGCACCGGGGAGCTGTTTTTT
CDR3 protein: CASSFSRAGTGELFF

J gene: TRBJ1-2
V gene: TRBV5-1
D gene: TRBD1
clone size: few
CDR3 DNA: TGCGCCAGCAGCACCCCGACAGGGAGCTATGGCTACACCTTC
CDR3 protein: CASSTPTGSYGYTF

J gene: TRBJ2-1
V gene: TRBV12-3/TRBV12-4
D gene: NA
clone size: few
CDR3 DNA: TGTGCCAGCAGTTTCAGAAGGGGCTTCTACAATGAGCAGTTCTTC
CDR3 protein: CASSFRRGFYNEQFF

J gene: TRBJ1-1
V gene: TRBV20-1
D gene: NA
clone size: few
CDR3 DNA: TGCAGTGTCCGCGAGGGGGGGGCCCCGAACACTGAAGCTTTCTTT
CDR3 protein: CSVREGGAPNTEAFF

J gene: TRBJ2-2
V gene: TRBV11-2
D gene: NA
clone size: few
CDR3 DNA: TGTGCCAGCAACAGGGTCGCCGGGGAGCTGTTTTTT
CDR3 protein: CASNRVAGELFF

J gene: TRBJ1-2
V gene: TRBV4-1
D gene: TRBD1
clone size: NA
CDR3 DNA: TGCGCCAGCAGCCAAGACGCGGGGGACAGGGTCTATGGCTACACCTTC
CDR3 protein: CASSQDAGDRVYGYTF

J gene: TRBJ2-1
V gene: TRBV19
D gene: TRBD2
clone size: few
CDR3 DNA: TGTGCCAGTAGTATATGGAGCGGGAGTATGTACAATGAGCAGTTCTTC
CDR3 protein: CASSIWSGSMYNEQFF

J gene: TRBJ2-6
V gene: TRBV4-1
D gene: NA
clone size: few
CDR3 DNA: TGCGCCAGCAGCCAAGTTACCTCTGGGGCCAACGTCCTGACTTTC
CDR3 protein: CASSQVTSGANVLTF